These 22 T cell receptor beta chains were sequenced from one sample in a study of T-cell reconstitution after alpha-beta-depleted transplantation in children. Unique molecular identifiers were used in preparing the TCRbeta library. One entry per CDR3 protein results from TCRdb running MiXCR on the PCR reads. The top ten clones hold roughly two fifths of a sample with more than 45,000 distinct CDR3 sequences, 40% to 65% of them seen once. Source: peripheral blood, taken before TCRalphabeta/CD19-depleted stem cell transplant. All receptors come from a boy younger than two with SCID, due to receive a stem cell transplant.

This clonotype was recorded a few times. The chain recombines TRBV5-1 with TRBJ2-5; TRBD2 aligns across 13 bases. The germline CDR1 and CDR2 sequences are SGHRS and YFSETQ. This CDR3 has 16 amino acids. After removal of 4 bases from V and 4 bases from J, the junction contained 7 bases not matched to a gene. DNA for the CDR3: TGCGCCAGCAGCCCCGGACTAGCGGGGGCCCGAGAGACCCAGTACTTC. This gives the protein CASSPGLAGARETQYF. The full variable domain, with the rest looked up from reference TRBV5-1 and TRBJ2-5, is KAGVTQTPRYLIKTRGQQVTLSCSPISGHRSVSWYQQTPGQGLQFLFEYFSETQRNKGNFPGRFSGRQFSNSRSEMNVSTLELGDSALYLCASSPGLAGARETQYFGPGTRLLVL.

The chain is built from TRBV20-1 and TRBJ1-2, with 8 bases that match TRBD1. Germline V gene lookup returns CDR1 DFQATT and CDR2 SNEGSKA (reference sequence). The trim removed 6 bases at V and 2 bases at J, leaving 5 bases unmatched. The CDR3 consists of 13 residues. The CDR3 DNA is TGCAGTGCAGTGGACAGGGCGAACTATGGCTACACCTTC. Translation: CSAVDRANYGYTF.

The chain links TRBV5-1 to TRBJ2-5; TRBD1 matches 12 bases. The CDR3 contains 15 residues. Germline assignment: CDR1 SGHRS and CDR2 YFSETQ. V gave up 1 base and J gave up 5 bases; unmatched junction bases: 3. CDR3 protein: CASSLRDRGRETQYF. CDR3 sequence (DNA): TGCGCCAGCAGCTTGAGGGACAGGGGGCGTGAGACCCAGTACTTC. Full variable domain (missing parts from reference TRBV5-1 and TRBJ2-5): KAGVTQTPRYLIKTRGQQVTLSCSPISGHRSVSWYQQTPGQGLQFLFEYFSETQRNKGNFPGRFSGRQFSNSRSEMNVSTLELGDSALYLCASSLRDRGRETQYFGPGTRLLVL.

This chain uses TRBV12-3 or TRBV12-4 with TRBJ1-4; TRBD1 matches at 10 bases. J lost 8 bases, V lost 6 bases, and 9 bases had no gene match. The CDR3 is 15 amino acids. CDR3 amino acids: CASSLRQGAGEKLFF. The DNA for the CDR3 is TGTGCCAGCAGCCTCCGACAGGGGGCTGGAGAAAAACTGTTTTTT.

This clonotype was counted only a few times. This CDR3 reads CASSLDPMWDTQYF. The CDR3 region has the DNA TGTGCCAGCAGCTTAGATCCCATGTGGGATACGCAGTATTTT. The V gene is TRBV11-2, the J gene TRBJ2-3; no clear D. Trimming cost V 0 bases and J 6 bases, with 10 bases left between them. Looked up from germline, CDR1 is SGHAT and CDR2 is FQNNGV. The CDR3 covers 14 residues.

The chain recombines TRBV4-3 with TRBJ1-6, with TRBD1 as a possible D gene (5 bases). The CDR3 has 15 residues. The germline V gene has CDR1 LGHNA and CDR2 YSLEER. Between the trimmed V and J ends, which lost 1 base and 10 bases, there was a span of 14 bases. CDR3 in amino acids: CASSQVESRESPLHF. CDR3 nucleotides: TGCGCCAGCAGCCAAGTTGAAAGCAGGGAATCACCCCTCCACTTT.

This chain links TRBV7-2 with TRBJ2-7; 11 bases are shared with TRBD1. There are 14 residues in the CDR3. V shed 4 bases and J 6 bases; nucleotides not matched to a gene: 5. Looked up from germline, CDR1 is SGHTA and CDR2 is FQGNSA. The CDR3 here is CASSSDRGRIEQYF. CDR3 sequence (DNA): TGTGCCAGCAGCTCGGACAGGGGGCGGATCGAGCAGTACTTC. Drawing the rest from reference TRBV7-2 and TRBJ2-7, the complete variable domain is GAGVSQSPSNKVTEKGKDVELRCDPISGHTALYWYRQSLGQGLEFLIYFQGNSAPDKSGLPSDRFSAERTGGSVSTLTIQRTQQEDSAVYLCASSSDRGRIEQYFGPGTRLTVT.

This rearrangement joins TRBV5-1 to TRBJ2-1; 9 nucleotides agree with TRBD2. Germline V gene sequence: CDR1 SGHRS, CDR2 YFSETQ. The CDR3 consists of 16 residues. Trimming cost V 0 bases and J 8 bases; bases outside gene matches: 9. The CDR3 is CASSLGAGGGAYEQFF. In nucleotides, the CDR3 is TGCGCCAGCAGCTTGGGGGCTGGCGGGGGGGCCTATGAGCAGTTCTTC.

The CDR3 region is CASSLGGSSYEQYF. In nucleotides, the CDR3 is TGTGCCAGCAGCTTGGGCGGCAGTTCCTACGAGCAGTACTTC. The rearrangement uses TRBV5-6 and TRBJ2-7; D is uncertain. Germline V lookup: CDR1 SGHDT, CDR2 YYEEEE. Trimming took 0 bases from V and 1 from J, leaving 8 bases between them. The CDR3 sequence is 14 residues long.

The chain recombines TRBV5-1 with TRBJ2-1; 7 bases match TRBD1. Looked up from germline, CDR1 is SGHRS and CDR2 is YFSETQ. This CDR3 has 14 residues. J gave up 6 bases and V 4 bases, and 7 bases lay outside the gene matches. The CDR3 region has the DNA TGCGCCAGCAGCCCGACGACAGGGAGCAATGAGCAGTTCTTC. This codes for CASSPTTGSNEQFF.

This clonotype has just a few counts. This chain uses TRBV6-5 with TRBJ1-5; D gene uncertain. Germline CDR1 and CDR2: MNHEY and SVGAGI. Between the trimmed V and J ends, which lost 10 bases and 7 bases, there was a span of 14 bases. The CDR3 has 12 residues. The CDR3 coding sequence is TGTGCCATCCCTCGTGAAGGGCAGCCCCAGCATTTT. It specifies CAIPREGQPQHF.

The chain joins TRBV2 to TRBJ1-4; D gene unclear. Germline V gene data show CDR1 as SNHLY and CDR2 as FYNNEI. Trimming pared 7 bases from V and 8 bases from J, leaving 11 bases between. CDR3 length: 12 residues. CDR3 protein: CASTISAEKLFF. The CDR3 DNA is TGTGCCAGCACGATCTCGGCGGAAAAACTGTTTTTT.

V and J are TRBV6-1 and TRBJ2-3; D could derive from TRBD1 or TRBD2 (6 bases each). The germline CDR1 and CDR2 sequences are MNHNS and SASEGT. The CDR3 has 15 residues. Between the trimmed V and J ends, which lost 2 bases and 4 bases, there was a span of 13 bases. The CDR3 spells CASSESEGGSDTQYF. CDR3 DNA: TGTGCCAGCAGTGAATCGGAGGGGGGCTCAGATACGCAGTATTTT.

The sample holds a few counts of this clonotype. The chain links TRBV10-3 to TRBJ2-5; D is unclear. The germline V gene has CDR1 ENHRY and CDR2 SYGVKD. CDR3 length: 14 residues. The V end lost 2 bases, the J end lost 1 base, and 8 bases lay between the germline ends. CDR3 sequence reads: CAISEPGGQETQYF. Here the CDR3 DNA reads TGTGCCATCAGTGAGCCGGGCGGCCAAGAGACCCAGTACTTC.

The V and J genes are TRBV15 and TRBJ2-7; 9 nucleotides agree with TRBD1. The CDR3 consists of 14 residues. From germline, CDR1 is LNHNV and CDR2 YYDKDF (reference sequence). V was pared by 1 base and J by 6 bases, with 4 bases of the junction left unmatched. CDR3 coding DNA: TGTGCCACCAGCAGAGCGGGACAGGGTCTCGAGCAGTACTTC. Translating gives CATSRAGQGLEQYF.

This sequence joins TRBV5-1 and TRBJ2-3, with D hard to call. This CDR3 is 15 amino acids long. CDR1 and CDR2 (germline): SGHRS, YFSETQ. The V and J ends lost 4 bases and 3 bases respectively, with 15 bases between them. The CDR3 is CASSPLPKRTDTQYF. Written as DNA, the CDR3 is TGCGCCAGCAGCCCCCTGCCCAAACGTACAGATACGCAGTATTTT.

This clonotype has more than one count but fewer than ten. The gene calls are TRBV25-1 and TRBJ2-5; no clear D. Germline CDR1 reads MGHDK; CDR2 reads SYGVNS. This CDR3 contains 11 residues. Trimming left V 2 bases short and J 6 bases short, with 4 bases between. As DNA, the CDR3 is TGTGCCAGCAGTGAAGGGCAGACCCAGTACTTC. Translated: CASSEGQTQYF. Supplemented by reference TRBV25-1 and TRBJ2-5, the full variable domain reads EADIYQTPRYLVIGTGKKITLECSQTMGHDKMYWYQQDPGMELHLIHYSYGVNSTEKGDLSSESTVSRIRTEHFPLTLESARPSHTSQYLCASSEGQTQYFGPGTRLLVL.

The chain employs TRBV5-5 and TRBJ2-2, with 7 bases lining up with TRBD1. CDR1 SGHKS and CDR2 YYEKEE come from the germline V gene (reference sequence). The CDR3 has 16 amino acids. V gave up 5 bases and J gave up 0 bases; unmatched junction bases: 7. Here the CDR3 reads CASRADRRSNTGELFF. DNA of the CDR3: TGTGCCAGCAGGGCGGACAGGCGCTCGAACACCGGGGAGCTGTTTTTT.

This rearrangement joins TRBV29-1 to TRBJ2-1; no reliable D call. Trimming stripped 4 bases from V and 4 bases from J, with 2 bases between. This CDR3 comprises 10 residues. CDR1 is SQVTM, CDR2 ANQGSEA, per germline. The CDR3 sequence: CSVAYNEQFF. CDR3 in DNA: TGCAGCGTTGCTTACAATGAGCAGTTCTTC.

This clonotype has a count of ten or more. The chain uses TRBV7-3 and TRBJ2-1, with a possible D match to TRBD1 (6 bases). Looked up from germline, CDR1 is SGHTA and CDR2 is FQGTGA. The CDR3 extends over 17 amino acids. Between the trimmed V and J ends, which lost 5 bases and 8 bases, there was a span of 25 bases. CDR3 sequence: CASSQGYTGPFADEQFF. DNA for the CDR3: TGTGCCAGCAGCCAGGGGTATACAGGGCCCTTCGCCGATGAGCAGTTCTTC.

This clonotype was counted between two and nine times. This chain joins TRBV7-6 and TRBJ2-5; D possibly matches TRBD1 or TRBD2 (5 bases each). Germline V gene sequence: CDR1 SGHVS, CDR2 FNYEAQ. V lost 5 bases to trimming and J lost 3 bases, with 16 bases between them. The CDR3 runs 15 residues. The chain's CDR3 is CASSPGTGREETQYF. As DNA, the CDR3 is TGTGCCAGCAGCCCCGGGACGGGCAGGGAAGAGACCCAGTACTTC.

The chain links TRBV7-6 to TRBJ1-1, with a tentative D call TRBD1 (5 bases). This CDR3 has 14 residues. From germline, CDR1 is SGHVS and CDR2 FNYEAQ. V was trimmed by 5 bases and J by 1 base, leaving 11 bases between them. The DNA of the CDR3 is TGTGCCAGCAGCCCGGGGGACGGGAACACTGAAGCTTTCTTT. It yields the protein CASSPGDGNTEAFF.